A selection of T cell receptor beta chains follows, all from one sample in a study of response to subunit inactivated influenza vaccine. In TCRdb, the RT-PCR reads were re-called with MiXCR into one record per CDR3 protein. The table includes hundreds of thousands of distinct CDR3 sequences, 10% to 12% detected once. The sample also formed part of further work on T cells expressing NK-cell markers.

The specimen was PBMCs from blood, collected on the day of vaccination. All receptors derive from a man over 45 who received an inactivated influenza vaccine. CDR3s include the opening cysteine and the closing phenylalanine or tryptophan. Fields, in order: D gene, V gene, J gene, clone size, CDR3 length, CDR3 protein, CDR3 DNA. A D gene is named only where the DNA matches it firmly. Clone size appears in some rows only: once, few, many, or a class for an expanded clone.

NA	TRBV7-8	TRBJ2-1	NA	11	CASSPTNEQFF	TGTGCCAGCAGCCCCACGAATGAGCAGTTCTTC
TRBD1	TRBV7-9	TRBJ2-1	few	17	CASRSRDRGPSYNEQFF	TGTGCCAGCAGGAGCCGGGACAGGGGGCCCTCCTACAATGAGCAGTTCTTC
NA	TRBV5-1	TRBJ2-2	many	16	CASSLSVTGGTGELFF	TGCGCCAGCAGCTTGAGCGTTACAGGAGGCACCGGGGAGCTGTTTTTT
TRBD1	TRBV5-1	TRBJ1-1	few	14	CASSLVGQDTEAFF	TGCGCCAGCAGCTTGGTGGGACAGGACACTGAAGCTTTCTTT
TRBD2	TRBV4-2	TRBJ2-7	NA	16	CASSQELADSSYEQYF	TGTGCCAGCAGCCAGGAGCTAGCGGACTCCTCCTACGAGCAGTACTTC
TRBD1	TRBV7-9	TRBJ2-7	few	15	CASSLDPGQGDEQYF	TGTGCCAGCAGCTTAGACCCGGGACAGGGGGACGAGCAGTACTTC
NA	TRBV25-1	TRBJ2-5	few	14	CASSGGKGQETQYF	TGTGCCAGCAGCGGGGGAAAGGGTCAAGAGACCCAGTACTTC
NA	TRBV4-3	TRBJ2-7	many	12	CASSQAGDEQYF	TGCGCCAGCAGCCAAGCGGGTGACGAGCAGTACTTC
NA	TRBV28	TRBJ2-7	many	12	CASKRKTYEQYF	TGTGCCAGCAAGAGGAAGACCTACGAGCAGTACTTC
NA	TRBV6-6	TRBJ2-2	few	13	CASTSDLAGELFF	TGTGCCAGCACGTCTGACTTAGCCGGGGAGCTGTTTTTT
TRBD2	TRBV4-1	TRBJ2-7	few	16	CASSQDPSGGAREQYF	TGCGCCAGCAGCCAAGATCCTAGCGGGGGGGCCCGGGAGCAGTACTTC
NA	TRBV7-9	TRBJ2-3	NA	14	CASSLGRATDTQYF	TGTGCCAGCAGCTTGGGCAGGGCAACAGATACGCAGTATTTT
NA	TRBV12-3/TRBV12-4	TRBJ1-6	few	15	CASSRVGLYNSPLHF	TGTGCCAGCAGCCGGGTTGGACTTTACAATTCACCCCTCCACTTT
TRBD1	TRBV2	TRBJ2-7	NA	13	CASRYRQGVEQYF	TGTGCCAGCAGATACAGACAGGGGGTTGAGCAGTACTTC
TRBD2	TRBV9	TRBJ2-5	few	13	CASSASGTETQYF	TGTGCCAGCAGCGCTAGCGGGACGGAGACCCAGTACTTC
NA	TRBV7-8	TRBJ2-7	many	15	CASSFHREFTYEQYF	TGTGCCAGCAGCTTCCACAGGGAGTTCACCTACGAGCAGTACTTC
NA	TRBV25-1	TRBJ2-4	few	20	CASSGLIGQPSTLAKNIQYF	TGTGCCAGCAGTGGTTTAATTGGACAGCCCTCAACTCTAGCCAAAAACATTCAGTACTTC
TRBD1	TRBV6-5	TRBJ1-1	few	14	CASSYSTGSIEAFF	TGTGCCAGCAGTTACTCGACAGGGTCCATTGAAGCTTTCTTT
TRBD1	TRBV28	TRBJ1-2	few	15	CATHTSSQGDYGYTF	TGTGCCACTCACACTTCCTCACAGGGGGACTATGGCTACACCTTC
TRBD2	TRBV27	TRBJ2-7	many	17	CASSPLAGRLISYEQYF	TGTGCCAGCAGTCCCTTAGCGGGCCGTTTGATATCCTACGAGCAGTACTTC
NA	TRBV3-1	TRBJ2-5	few	15	CASSQYPSDQETQYF	TGTGCCAGCAGCCAATACCCTAGCGACCAAGAGACCCAGTACTTC
TRBD1	TRBV5-1	TRBJ2-7	NA	16	CASSWGEQGSPYEQYF	TGCGCCAGCAGCTGGGGTGAACAGGGGTCCCCCTACGAGCAGTACTTC
NA	TRBV28	TRBJ2-5	NA	13	CASSSGREETQYF	TGTGCCAGCAGTTCGGGCAGGGAAGAGACCCAGTACTTC
TRBD2	TRBV12-3/TRBV12-4	TRBJ2-7	many	15	CASSMRTSSAYEQYF	TGTGCCAGCAGTATGCGGACTAGCAGTGCCTACGAGCAGTACTTC
TRBD2	TRBV20-1	TRBJ2-1	NA	16	CSAHPMTSGSVVEQFF	TGCAGTGCCCACCCCATGACTAGCGGGAGCGTAGTAGAGCAGTTCTTC
NA	TRBV28	TRBJ1-3	NA	15	CASSLQPSAGNTIYF	TGTGCCAGCAGTTTACAGCCCTCCGCTGGAAACACCATATATTTT
TRBD1	TRBV20-1	TRBJ2-7	NA	14	CSAQTTGGAYEQYF	TGCAGTGCCCAAACGACAGGGGGGGCCTACGAGCAGTACTTC
TRBD2	TRBV28	TRBJ2-1	many	15	CASFPPSGSGHEQFF	TGTGCCAGCTTTCCCCCTAGCGGGAGTGGGCATGAGCAGTTCTTC
TRBD2	TRBV3-1	TRBJ2-7	NA	15	CASSQAPGGIGEQYF	TGTGCCAGCAGCCAAGCTCCGGGAGGGATAGGCGAGCAGTACTTC
NA	TRBV29-1	TRBJ2-5	NA	16	CSVIPRRESWQETQYF	TGCAGCGTTATTCCCCGAAGGGAATCTTGGCAAGAGACCCAGTACTTC
NA	TRBV5-1	TRBJ1-1	many	13	CASSLGPNTEAFF	TGTGCCAGCAGTCTGGGACCAAACACTGAAGCTTTCTTT
TRBD2	TRBV5-1	TRBJ2-1	few	14	CASTPGLARNEQFF	TGCGCCAGTACACCGGGACTAGCTAGGAATGAGCAGTTCTTC
NA	TRBV30	TRBJ1-4	few	14	CAWSVGSSSGKLFF	TGTGCCTGGAGTGTAGGTAGTAGTTCTGGAAAACTGTTTTTT
TRBD2	TRBV10-3	TRBJ2-1	NA	14	CATKQAGGSGEQFF	TGTGCCACCAAACAGGCGGGGGGATCTGGTGAGCAGTTCTTC
TRBD2	TRBV11-2	TRBJ2-5	NA	16	CASSLRDSGGMETQYF	TGTGCCAGCAGTTTAAGAGATAGCGGGGGCATGGAGACCCAGTACTTC
NA	TRBV27	TRBJ2-1	NA	15	CASSLLAAAYNEQFF	TGTGCCAGCAGTTTATTAGCGGCAGCCTACAATGAGCAGTTCTTC
NA	TRBV12-3/TRBV12-4	TRBJ1-4	few	13	CASSIGRGEKLFF	TGTGCCAGCAGTATCGGACGGGGTGAAAAACTGTTTTTT
TRBD1	TRBV4-2	TRBJ1-2	few	16	CASSHGQRTGKRSYTF	TGTGCCAGCAGCCACGGGCAAAGGACAGGGAAAAGGAGCTACACCTTC
NA	TRBV9	TRBJ1-5	few	13	CASSSDWASPQHF	TGTGCCAGCAGCTCCGACTGGGCCTCGCCCCAGCATTTT
TRBD2	TRBV20-1	TRBJ2-3	NA	16	CSASGRLAGNPDTQYF	TGCAGTGCTAGTGGTCGGCTAGCGGGCAATCCAGATACGCAGTATTTT
TRBD1	TRBV12-3/TRBV12-4	TRBJ2-2	many	15	CASSWGTGGTGELFF	TGTGCCAGCAGTTGGGGGACAGGGGGCACCGGGGAGCTGTTTTTT
TRBD1	TRBV6-2/TRBV6-3	TRBJ2-2	few	17	CASSPGTGPFNTGELFF	TGTGCCAGCAGTCCTGGGACAGGGCCCTTTAACACCGGGGAGCTGTTTTTT
NA	TRBV9	TRBJ2-5	few	14	CASSATSYQETQYF	TGTGCCAGCAGCGCGACTTCGTACCAAGAGACCCAGTACTTC
NA	TRBV28	TRBJ2-2	few	14	CASSPLGVAGELFF	TGTGCCAGCAGTCCTCTCGGGGTCGCCGGGGAGCTGTTTTTT
NA	TRBV7-2	TRBJ2-3	NA	14	CASSPQASTDTQYF	TGTGCCAGCAGCCCCCAGGCTAGCACAGATACGCAGTATTTT
NA	TRBV28	TRBJ2-7	few	15	CASSIQGGSFYEQYF	TGTGCCAGCAGTATACAGGGTGGTTCCTTCTACGAGCAGTACTTC
TRBD2	TRBV2	TRBJ2-7	few	16	CASSEAGGGPSSEQYF	TGTGCCAGCAGTGAAGCCGGGGGAGGGCCCTCGAGCGAGCAGTACTTC
TRBD1	TRBV18	TRBJ2-7	few	14	CASSRTGSLYEQYF	TGTGCCAGCTCTCGGACAGGGAGCCTCTACGAGCAGTACTTC
TRBD2	TRBV12-3/TRBV12-4	TRBJ2-1	few	13	CASRTSGVEEQFF	TGTGCCAGCAGGACTAGCGGGGTAGAGGAGCAGTTCTTC
TRBD1	TRBV12-3/TRBV12-4	TRBJ2-1	many	16	CASRPSGGTGIPPLFF	TGTGCCAGCCGCCCCTCTGGTGGGACAGGGATCCCCCCTCTCTTCTTC
TRBD1	TRBV2	TRBJ2-5	many	13	CASSGQGEETQYF	TGTGCCAGCAGTGGACAGGGCGAAGAGACCCAGTACTTC
NA	TRBV7-2	TRBJ2-7	few	15	CASNLREGAVYEQYF	TGTGCCAGCAATCTCAGGGAAGGGGCTGTCTACGAGCAGTACTTC